This T cell receptor beta chain derives from a study of vaccination and CD4 T cells after COVID-19. Study-level background: Post-vaccine sample collection happened at a median of approximately 70 days after dose two, ranging 14 to 241.

Sample treatment: roughly 10-day PBMC culture with coronavirus spike peptide pools or control peptides (ViraFEST assay). Fresh medium (containing IL-2) replaced half the medium on days 3 and 7. Cultured CD4+ T-cell DNA underwent Oncomine TCR Beta short-read sequencing. TCRdb analysed the PCR reads with MiXCR anew, one entry per CDR3 protein. The repertoire holds fewer than 20,000 distinct CDR3 sequences, with roughly 50% as singletons. Germline CDR1 DFQATT, CDR2 SNEGSKA (reference sequence). J gave up 0 bases and V 3 bases, and 5 bases lay outside the gene matches. This CDR3 spans 15 amino acids. This clonotype was counted a single time. As yet, its antigen is unknown.

This TCR came from a human donor who had recovered from COVID-19. This sequence joins TRBV20-1 and TRBJ2-1; 7 bases agree with TRBD1. The input for sequencing was CD4+ T cells from blood, cultured in vitro, taken before SARS-CoV-2 vaccination. This CDR3 reads CSASKSGGSYNEQFF. The CDR3 DNA sequence: TGCAGTGCTAGTAAGTCAGGGGGCTCCTACAATGAGCAGTTCTTC.